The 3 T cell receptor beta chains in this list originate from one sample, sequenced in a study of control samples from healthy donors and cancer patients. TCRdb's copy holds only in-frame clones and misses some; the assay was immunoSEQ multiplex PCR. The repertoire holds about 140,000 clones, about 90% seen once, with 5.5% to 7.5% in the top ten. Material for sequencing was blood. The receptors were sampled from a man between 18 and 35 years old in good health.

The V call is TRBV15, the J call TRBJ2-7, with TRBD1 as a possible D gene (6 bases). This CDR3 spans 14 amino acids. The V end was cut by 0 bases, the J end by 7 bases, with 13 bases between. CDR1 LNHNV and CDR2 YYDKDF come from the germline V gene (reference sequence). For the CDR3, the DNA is TGTGCCACCAGCAGAGATGGACAGCGAGCTGAGCAGTACTTC. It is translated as CATSRDGQRAEQYF.

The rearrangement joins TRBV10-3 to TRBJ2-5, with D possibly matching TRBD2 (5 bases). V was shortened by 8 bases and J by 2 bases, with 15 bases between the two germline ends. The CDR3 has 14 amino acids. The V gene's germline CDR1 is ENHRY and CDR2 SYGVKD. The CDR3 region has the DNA TGTGCCATCTCAAGAGAGCGGACGCAAGAGACCCAGTACTTC. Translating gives CAISRERTQETQYF.

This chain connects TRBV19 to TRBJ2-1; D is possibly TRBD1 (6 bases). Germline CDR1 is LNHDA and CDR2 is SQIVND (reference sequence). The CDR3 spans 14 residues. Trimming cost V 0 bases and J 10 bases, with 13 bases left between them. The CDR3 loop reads CASSIDLQGAEQFF. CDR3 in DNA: TGTGCCAGTAGTATAGATCTACAGGGAGCGGAGCAGTTCTTC. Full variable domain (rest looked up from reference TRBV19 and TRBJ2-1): DGGITQSPKYLFRKEGQNVTLSCEQNLNHDAMYWYRQDPGQGLRLIYYSQIVNDFQKGDIAEGYSVSREKKESFPLTVTSAQKNPTAFYLCASSIDLQGAEQFFGPGTRLTVL.